These 14 T cell receptor beta chains share one sample of origin, sequenced in a study of regulatory T cells in long-lasting Graves disease. Time point: newly diagnosed GD, antithyroid drugs for less than 3 months. The TCR library was made from RNA that had been extracted from PBMCs in TRIzol. Building the TCR beta libraries relied on iRepertoire HTBI primers, and CDR3 regions underwent Arm-PCR. A single record per CDR3 protein comes from TCRdb applying MiXCR to the multiplex PCR reads. The sample has around 480,000 distinct CDR3 sequences, about 16% seen once. These data were also filed under a second study, of T cells in Graves' hyperthyroidism and ophthalmopathy.

The sequences come from peripheral blood mononuclear cells (PBMCs), collected at new diagnosis, from a patient treated with antithyroid drugs. These receptors were obtained from a woman aged 35-65 years with Graves disease.

This clonotype was seen only a few times. V gene TRBV7-9 combines with J gene TRBJ2-7; 9 bases line up with TRBD2. The CDR3 covers 18 residues. V lost 1 base, J lost 4 bases, and 14 bases stayed unmatched. Germline V lookup: CDR1 SEHNR, CDR2 FQNEAQ (reference sequence). The CDR3 DNA is TGTGCCAGCAGCTTAGTGGCCGGGCGCGGGAGGGATACGTACGAGCAGTACTTC. This gives the protein CASSLVAGRGRDTYEQYF. Full variable domain (rest looked up from reference TRBV7-9 and TRBJ2-7): DTGVSQNPRHKITKRGQNVTFRCDPISEHNRLYWYRQTLGQGPEFLTYFQNEAQLEKSRLLSDRFSAERPKGSFSTLEIQRTEQGDSAMYLCASSLVAGRGRDTYEQYFGPGTRLTVT.

The rearrangement joins TRBV4-1 to TRBJ1-1, with a possible D match to TRBD1 (6 bases). This CDR3 comprises 15 residues. The germline V gene has CDR1 MGHRA and CDR2 YSYEKL. V lost 1 base and J lost 4, with 13 bases in between. The CDR3 sequence is CASSQAGRGFTEAFF. Here the CDR3 DNA reads TGCGCCAGCAGCCAAGCAGGCAGGGGCTTCACTGAAGCTTTCTTT.

J is TRBJ2-1 and V is TRBV6-4, with D possibly matching TRBD1 (5 bases). The CDR3 is 13 residues long. V lost 7 bases and J lost 2, with 9 bases in between. Germline assignment: CDR1 MRHNA and CDR2 SNTAGT. The CDR3 is CASKGYTYNEQFF. For the CDR3, the DNA is TGTGCCAGCAAGGGGTACACCTACAATGAGCAGTTCTTC.

This clonotype was counted ten times or more. This chain joins TRBV2 and TRBJ1-1, with D uncertain. CDR3 length equals 12 residues. The germline gives CDR1 SNHLY, CDR2 FYNNEI. Trimming took 8 bases from V and 1 from J, leaving 8 bases between them. The DNA of the CDR3 is TGTGCCAGCGGCCAGGAGAACACTGAAGCTTTCTTT. Residues: CASGQENTEAFF.

The chain is built from TRBV7-8 and TRBJ1-4, with a weak D call TRBD1 (6 bases). Germline V lookup: CDR1 SGHVS, CDR2 FQNEAQ. The CDR3 is 14 amino acids. V lost 2 bases to trimming and J lost 6 bases, with 10 bases between them. The CDR3 bases are TGTGCCAGCAGCTTATGGGGGCTGGATGAAAAACTGTTTTTT. Its translation is CASSLWGLDEKLFF.

This clonotype occurred many times. This rearrangement joins TRBV15 to TRBJ1-1; the match to TRBD1 covers 11 bases. J gave up 6 bases and V 5 bases, and 5 bases lay outside the gene matches. CDR1 is LNHNV, CDR2 YYDKDF, per germline (reference sequence). CDR3 length: 14 residues. The CDR3 DNA reads TGTGCCACCAGCGCTGCGGGACAGGGGGCTGAAGCTTTCTTT. Protein product: CATSAAGQGAEAFF.

This clonotype appeared many times. The chain joins TRBV12-3 or TRBV12-4 to TRBJ1-5, with D uncertain. The CDR3 contains 13 residues. V lost 3 bases, J lost 6 bases, and 9 bases lay in between. The CDR3 spells CASSFGYSQPQHF. CDR3 sequence (DNA): TGTGCCAGCAGTTTCGGGTATTCTCAGCCCCAGCATTTT.

This clonotype was recorded at least ten times. The chain recombines TRBV6-1 with TRBJ2-7; the D is unclear. Germline V gene lookup returns CDR1 MNHNS and CDR2 SASEGT. V lost 5 bases to trimming and J lost 5 bases, with 19 bases between them. This CDR3 has 15 residues. The CDR3 region has the DNA TGTGCCAGCAGTCCGCTGGGAAATTTGGTCGACGAGCAGTACTTC. Residues: CASSPLGNLVDEQYF.

This clonotype came up many times. The rearrangement uses TRBV3-1 and TRBJ1-1, with D uncertain. Trimming removed 0 bases from V and 2 bases from J, with 7 bases in between. CDR1 and CDR2 (germline): LGHDT, YNNKEL (reference sequence). This CDR3 region has 14 residues. The CDR3 is CASSQENRNTEAFF. DNA of the CDR3: TGTGCCAGCAGCCAAGAAAACAGAAACACTGAAGCTTTCTTT. The whole variable domain, filled in from reference TRBV3-1 and TRBJ1-1, reads DTAVSQTPKYLVTQMGNDKSIKCEQNLGHDTMYWYKQDSKKFLKIMFSYNNKELIINETVPNRFSPKSPDKAHLNLHINSLELGDSAVYFCASSQENRNTEAFFGQGTRLTVV.

This chain uses TRBV30 with TRBJ1-2; tentative D call: TRBD1 (5 bases). The V and J ends lost 3 bases and 6 bases respectively, with 20 bases between them. The CDR3 runs 15 residues. Germline CDR1 GTSNPN, CDR2 SVGIG (reference sequence). CDR3 sequence: CAWRAPVGGPHGYTF. The DNA of the CDR3 is TGTGCCTGGAGGGCCCCCGTCGGGGGTCCTCATGGCTACACCTTC.

This chain uses TRBV6-1 with TRBJ2-2; TRBD1 matches 7 bases. This CDR3 spans 15 amino acids. J lost 0 bases, V lost 2 bases, and 0 bases had no gene match. Germline V lookup: CDR1 MNHNS, CDR2 SASEGT. CDR3 in amino acids: CASSETGANTGELFF. As DNA, the CDR3 is TGTGCCAGCAGTGAAACAGGGGCGAACACCGGGGAGCTGTTTTTT.

This chain uses TRBV3-1 with TRBJ2-1; D remains unclear. Trimming took 3 bases from V and 6 from J, leaving 9 bases between them. This CDR3 region has 13 residues. Germline V gives CDR1 LGHDT, CDR2 YNNKEL (reference sequence). CDR3 amino acids: CASSHGRPNEQFF. DNA for the CDR3: TGTGCCAGCAGCCATGGCCGTCCCAATGAGCAGTTCTTC.

This sequence joins TRBV18 and TRBJ1-2; D remains ambiguous. Germline lookup yields CDR1 KGHSH and CDR2 LQKENI. The CDR3 is made up of 13 amino acids. Deletions cut 2 bases from V and 7 bases from J, with 11 bases between. The DNA for the CDR3 is TGTGCCAGCTCACCAGGATCGGGGTTTGGCTACACCTTC. It specifies CASSPGSGFGYTF.

V gene TRBV5-1 combines with J gene TRBJ2-1, with unresolved D. The CDR3 has 12 amino acids. Germline loops: CDR1 SGHRS, CDR2 YFSETQ. Trimming stripped 1 base from V and 6 bases from J, with 5 bases between. The CDR3 bases are TGCGCCAGCAGCTTGAATCTCAATGAGCAGTTCTTC. Encoded protein: CASSLNLNEQFF. Complete variable domain (other parts from reference TRBV5-1 and TRBJ2-1): KAGVTQTPRYLIKTRGQQVTLSCSPISGHRSVSWYQQTPGQGLQFLFEYFSETQRNKGNFPGRFSGRQFSNSRSEMNVSTLELGDSALYLCASSLNLNEQFFGPGTRLTVL.